A selection of T cell receptor beta chains follows, all from one sample in a study of post-analysis software for immune sequencing data. TCRdb re-analysed the PCR reads in MiXCR, keeping a single row per CDR3 protein. The sample has hundreds of thousands of distinct CDR3 sequences, 35% to 45% seen once; the top ten hold approximately 7.1%. Sequenced: blood. The receptors originated from a girl under 10 years old with multiple sclerosis. CDR3s include the opening cysteine and the closing phenylalanine or tryptophan. The D gene is left open where the match is weak. Expanded clones are given a class, and other clones once, few, many or no size at all.

v_call	clone_size	j_call	cdr3_length	d_call	cdr3_aa	cdr3_nt
TRBV28	.	TRBJ1-3	15	.	CASRGQFVSGNTIYF	TGTGCCAGCAGAGGACAGTTCGTGTCTGGAAACACCATATATTTT
TRBV12-3/TRBV12-4	.	TRBJ1-6	13	.	CASSLTVDSPLHF	TGTGCCAGCAGTTTAACAGTTGATTCACCCCTCCACTTT
TRBV28	few	TRBJ1-6	19	TRBD1	CASSLYPGQGATFDSPLHF	TGTGCCAGCAGTCTATACCCGGGACAGGGGGCGACGTTCGATTCACCCCTCCACTTT
TRBV6-6	.	TRBJ2-3	15	.	CASSYDLTGTDTQYF	TGTGCCAGCAGTTACGACCTGACAGGCACAGATACGCAGTATTTT
TRBV5-1	.	TRBJ1-1	15	.	CASSHVQGKNTEAFF	TGCGCCAGCAGCCATGTTCAGGGGAAGAACACTGAAGCTTTCTTT
TRBV12-3/TRBV12-4	few	TRBJ2-1	16	.	CASTYLGSGSGNEQFF	TGTGCCAGCACCTACCTCGGGTCAGGGTCGGGAAATGAGCAGTTCTTC
TRBV20-1	many	TRBJ2-1	21	TRBD2	CSARPQGSSGVSIFSYNEQFF	TGCAGTGCTAGGCCCCAAGGTTCTAGCGGGGTGTCGATTTTTTCCTACAATGAGCAGTTCTTC
TRBV5-1	.	TRBJ1-2	14	.	CASSLMDPPGGYTF	TGCGCCAGCAGCCTAATGGACCCTCCCGGGGGCTACACCTTC
TRBV6-1	.	TRBJ2-1	17	.	CASSELRGGAVSDEQFF	TGTGCCAGCAGTGAACTTCGAGGCGGGGCGGTCTCGGATGAGCAGTTCTTC
TRBV7-2	.	TRBJ2-5	16	TRBD2	CASSAYSSGGRETQYF	TGTGCCAGCAGCGCTTACTCTAGCGGGGGGAGAGAGACCCAGTACTTC
TRBV7-2	.	TRBJ2-5	16	.	CASGFPKIGGRVTQYF	TGTGCCAGCGGCTTCCCGAAGATTGGGGGCCGGGTGACCCAGTACTTC
TRBV20-1	.	TRBJ2-5	16	.	CSAKGVLGTSQETQYF	TGCAGTGCCAAGGGGGTGTTAGGAACTTCCCAAGAGACCCAGTACTTC
TRBV12-3/TRBV12-4	few	TRBJ1-2	12	.	CASSLAAYGYTF	TGTGCCAGCAGTTTAGCCGCCTATGGCTACACCTTC
TRBV11-2	few	TRBJ1-1	15	TRBD1	CASSADRVGWTEAFF	TGTGCCAGCAGCGCCGACAGGGTGGGATGGACTGAAGCTTTCTTT
TRBV5-1	.	TRBJ2-7	15	.	CASSEGVLFSYEQYF	TGCGCCAGCAGCGAGGGGGTCCTTTTCTCCTACGAGCAGTACTTC
TRBV29-1	few	TRBJ2-1	14	TRBD1	CSVEGTGGENEQFF	TGCAGCGTTGAAGGGACAGGGGGTGAAAATGAGCAGTTCTTC
TRBV5-5	.	TRBJ1-2	13	.	CAGSSTASYDYTF	TGTGCCGGCAGCTCGACAGCGAGCTATGACTACACCTTC
TRBV5-1	.	TRBJ2-7	16	TRBD1	CASSLIPGQEYNEQYF	TGCGCCAGCAGCTTGATTCCGGGACAGGAATACAATGAGCAGTACTTC
TRBV15	.	TRBJ1-6	15	.	CATRTVYSSDSPLHF	TGTGCCACCAGGACGGTCTATAGTTCGGATTCACCCCTCCACTTT
TRBV5-1	few	TRBJ1-4	13	.	CASRPGWDEKLFF	TGCGCCAGCCGGCCAGGGTGGGATGAAAAACTGTTTTTT
TRBV12-3/TRBV12-4	few	TRBJ2-7	14	.	CASSYPGPSYEQYF	TGTGCCAGCAGTTATCCGGGACCCTCCTACGAGCAGTACTTC
TRBV28	.	TRBJ1-6	15	.	CASSLRGGGNSPLHF	TGTGCCAGCAGTTTAAGGGGGGGGGGTAATTCACCCCTCCACTTT
TRBV5-1	.	TRBJ2-7	17	TRBD1	CASSLRSWDSSSYEQYF	TGCGCCAGCAGCTTGAGGTCGTGGGACAGCAGCTCCTACGAGCAGTACTTC
TRBV29-1	.	TRBJ2-3	14	.	CSSRTGPSTDTQYF	TGCAGTTCGAGAACCGGACCTAGCACAGATACGCAGTATTTT
TRBV6-5	.	TRBJ2-7	15	TRBD1	CASSHSLGQSYEQYF	TGTGCCAGCAGTCACTCCCTGGGACAGTCCTACGAGCAGTACTTC
TRBV5-5	.	TRBJ2-5	14	.	CASSLLRTQETQYF	TGTGCCAGCAGCTTGTTGCGGACCCAAGAGACCCAGTACTTC
TRBV5-1	.	TRBJ2-7	15	TRBD1	CASSLTGTGVHEQHF	TGCGCCAGCAGCTTGACCGGGACAGGGGTACACGAGCAGCACTTC
TRBV4-3	.	TRBJ2-7	15	TRBD2	CASSQVLAGAYEQYF	TGCGCCAGCAGCCAAGTACTAGCGGGAGCCTACGAGCAGTACTTC
TRBV12-3/TRBV12-4	few	TRBJ2-7	13	TRBD2	CASSLTSEYEQYF	TGTGCCAGCAGTTTAACTAGCGAGTACGAGCAGTACTTC
TRBV5-1	once	TRBJ1-2	14	.	CASSLEAVHYGYTF	TGCGCCAGCAGCTTGGAGGCAGTTCACTATGGCTACACCTTC
TRBV15	few	TRBJ2-7	15	.	CATSRKGGNSYEQYF	TGTGCCACCAGCAGAAAGGGCGGGAACTCCTACGAGCAGTACTTC
TRBV7-2	few	TRBJ2-3	14	.	CASSLEISTDTQYF	TGTGCCAGCAGCTTAGAGATTAGCACAGATACGCAGTATTTT
TRBV12-3/TRBV12-4	.	TRBJ1-2	14	.	CASSAQGANYGYTF	TGTGCCAGCAGTGCTCAGGGAGCTAACTATGGCTACACCTTC
TRBV29-1	many	TRBJ2-7	14	TRBD2	CSVALLAGPHEQYF	TGCAGCGTGGCACTGCTAGCGGGGCCCCACGAGCAGTACTTC
TRBV10-2	.	TRBJ2-7	15	.	CASSESNRGGYEQYF	TGCGCCAGCAGTGAGTCTAACAGGGGAGGCTACGAGCAGTACTTC
TRBV18	few	TRBJ2-1	12	.	CASSSTRGEQFF	TGTGCCAGCTCTTCTACGCGGGGTGAGCAGTTCTTC
TRBV7-9	.	TRBJ2-7	12	.	CASSSPFYEQYF	TGTGCCAGCAGCTCCCCCTTCTACGAGCAGTACTTC
TRBV11-2	.	TRBJ2-4	21	TRBD2	CASSRVRLAGAWGLAKNIQYF	TGTGCCAGCAGCCGAGTTCGGCTAGCGGGAGCTTGGGGCTTAGCCAAAAACATTCAGTACTTC
TRBV7-3	.	TRBJ1-1	13	TRBD1	CASSPDRRSEAFF	TGTGCCAGCAGCCCGGACAGGAGATCTGAAGCTTTCTTT
TRBV12-3/TRBV12-4	few	TRBJ1-6	13	.	CASRGPFGSPLHF	TGTGCCAGCAGAGGGCCCTTTGGATCACCCCTCCACTTT
TRBV3-1	.	TRBJ2-7	15	TRBD2	CASSPGLAGKIEQYF	TGTGCCAGCAGCCCCGGACTAGCGGGAAAGATCGAGCAGTACTTC
TRBV5-1	few	TRBJ1-2	13	.	CASRLDSPYGYTF	TGCGCCAGCAGACTCGACAGTCCTTATGGCTACACCTTC
TRBV29-1	few	TRBJ2-5	13	.	CSVQTRGSYEQYF	TGCAGCGTTCAAACCCGGGGCTCCTATGAGCAGTACTTC
TRBV20-1	.	TRBJ2-5	13	TRBD2	CSASDRGGETQYF	TGCAGTGCTAGCGATAGGGGAGGGGAGACCCAGTACTTC
TRBV12-3/TRBV12-4	few	TRBJ2-1	13	.	CASSAGTANEQFF	TGTGCCAGCAGTGCTGGGACGGCGAATGAGCAGTTCTTC
TRBV28	few	TRBJ1-2	14	.	CASGGGGVGYGYTF	TGTGCCAGCGGCGGCGGGGGGGTTGGGTATGGCTACACCTTC
TRBV12-3/TRBV12-4	.	TRBJ2-4	14	TRBD2	CASRAGAAKNIQYF	TGTGCCAGCAGGGCGGGAGCTGCCAAAAACATTCAGTACTTC
TRBV12-3/TRBV12-4	.	TRBJ2-1	14	TRBD2	CASSFGGSRDEQFF	TGTGCCAGCAGTTTTGGCGGGAGTAGGGATGAGCAGTTCTTC
TRBV12-3/TRBV12-4	few	TRBJ2-1	17	TRBD2	CASSFFLQRGAHNEQFF	TGTGCCAGCAGTTTCTTCCTCCAGCGGGGGGCCCACAATGAGCAGTTCTTC
TRBV6-1	few	TRBJ1-2	12	.	CASRNQGNGYTF	TGTGCCAGCAGGAACCAAGGAAATGGCTACACCTTC
TRBV11-1	.	TRBJ1-2	21	.	CASRRSGHSLPAGLGLDGYTF	TGTGCCAGCCGTCGATCGGGACATAGTCTTCCAGCGGGGTTGGGCCTGGATGGCTACACCTTC
TRBV7-9	few	TRBJ2-7	12	.	CASSVTGFEQYF	TGTGCCAGCAGCGTCACAGGGTTCGAGCAGTACTTC
TRBV20-1	.	TRBJ2-1	10	.	CSPHYNEQFF	TGCAGCCCTCACTACAATGAGCAGTTCTTC
TRBV7-9	.	TRBJ2-6	19	TRBD1	CASSFSPGQGDSGANVLTF	TGTGCCAGCAGCTTTTCCCCGGGACAGGGCGACTCTGGGGCCAACGTCCTGACTTTC
TRBV3-1	.	TRBJ1-2	14	.	CASSQDIGGYGYTF	TGTGCCAGCAGCCAAGACATCGGGGGCTATGGCTACACCTTC
TRBV6-5	few	TRBJ2-2	15	TRBD1	CASVSGTGYAGELFF	TGTGCCAGCGTATCCGGGACAGGGTACGCCGGGGAGCTGTTTTTT
TRBV7-3	.	TRBJ2-5	16	TRBD2	CASSSGGLAGFETQYF	TGTGCCAGCAGCTCGGGAGGACTAGCGGGGTTTGAGACCCAGTACTTC
TRBV20-1	.	TRBJ2-7	13	.	CSARDIEHYEQYF	TGCAGTGCTCGGGACATCGAACACTACGAGCAGTACTTC
TRBV4-1	few	TRBJ1-1	14	.	CASSQDSGTTEAFF	TGCGCCAGCAGCCAAGACTCAGGGACCACTGAAGCTTTCTTT
TRBV20-1	.	TRBJ2-3	14	.	CSSCGVTITDTQYF	TGCAGTTCCTGTGGGGTCACCATCACAGATACGCAGTATTTT